The text below deals with one T cell receptor beta chain. These data are taken from a study of OX40 agonist ivuxolimab in advanced cancers. Method: immunoSEQ multiplex PCR; TCRdb's copy keeps in-frame clones and lacks some. The sample gives more than 25,000 clones, 75% to 90% of which show up once; around a third is in the top ten. Germline V gene data show CDR1 as SEHNR and CDR2 as FQNEAQ (reference sequence). CDR3 length equals 15 residues. This specimen was CD4+ or CD8+ T cells sorted from blood, taken in a trial of the OX40 agonist ivuxolimab. The gene calls are TRBV7-9 and TRBJ2-5; possibly TRBD1 or TRBD2 for D (5 bases each). Gene TRBJ2-7 matches the end of the DNA better, so the J call may be wrong. The receptor's source is an adult with an advanced solid tumor such as melanoma, head and neck, liver or kidney cancer. CDR3 amino acids: CASSFVRDRSYEQYF. The DNA for the CDR3 is TGTGCCAGCAGCTTCGTCAGGGACCGATCCTACGAGCAGTACTTC.